The 13 T cell receptor beta chains presented below share a single source sample, sequenced in a study of beta chain features in type 1 diabetes. Study-wide points: Shorter TCRB CDR3s, moderately but significantly so, marked every one of the four CD4+ subsets in Type 1 diabetes patients.

Antigen specificity for these receptors is unknown. Of the isolated RNA, all was reverse transcribed, and so the sequenced material was expressed TCRB transcripts. Data came from immunoSEQ multiplex PCR; TCRdb stores just in-frame clones and leaves some out. The sample records some 250,000 clones, about 15% being singletons. The sample taken for sequencing was naive CD4+ T cells from blood. The receptors were gathered from a man younger than 45 with type 1 diabetes.

The V and J genes are TRBV5-4 and TRBJ2-3, with D maybe TRBD1 (6 bases). Looked up from germline, CDR1 is SGHNT and CDR2 is YYREEE (reference sequence). V lost 0 bases and J 3 bases, leaving 8 bases between the germline ends. This CDR3 has 14 residues. CDR3 in DNA: TGTGCCAGCAGCTTGGACAGGGTGACAGATACGCAGTATTTT. This gives the protein CASSLDRVTDTQYF.

The rearrangement links TRBV2 to TRBJ2-5, with 8 bases lining up with TRBD2. There are 14 residues in the CDR3. With V trimmed by 6 bases and J by 4 bases, 7 bases remained unmatched. CDR1 and CDR2 from the germline V gene are SNHLY and FYNNEI. The CDR3 spells CASSRGRPGETQYF. The CDR3 bases are TGTGCCAGCAGCCGCGGGAGGCCGGGAGAGACCCAGTACTTC.

V gene TRBV7-9 combines with J gene TRBJ2-7; 7 nucleotides line up with TRBD1. The germline V gene has CDR1 SEHNR and CDR2 FQNEAQ (reference sequence). This CDR3 region has 12 residues. After removal of 5 bases from V and 6 bases from J, the junction contained 4 bases not matched to a gene. CDR3 protein: CASSGNRGEQYF. The CDR3 coding sequence is TGTGCCAGCAGCGGGAACAGGGGCGAGCAGTACTTC.

This clone was recorded a few times. This chain uses TRBV30 with TRBJ2-5, with 10 bases identical to TRBD1. Germline-derived CDR1 and CDR2 are GTSNPN and SVGIG (reference sequence). V was pared by 8 bases and J by 4 bases, with 7 bases of the junction left unmatched. This CDR3 has 13 residues. For the CDR3, the DNA is TGTGCCCGGAAGACAGGGGGCACAGAGACCCAGTACTTC. This sequence encodes CARKTGGTETQYF.

The chain carries TRBV30 and TRBJ1-2; the D is unclear. Germline V gene data show CDR1 as GTSNPN and CDR2 as SVGIG (reference sequence). The CDR3 is 12 amino acids. Trimming took 1 base from V and 5 from J, leaving 8 bases between them. The CDR3 DNA is TGTGCCTGGAGTGAGGAGGCGTATGGCTACACCTTC. This translates into CAWSEEAYGYTF. The variable domain in full, with the rest retrieved from reference TRBV30 and TRBJ1-2, is SQTIHQWPATLVQPVGSPLSLECTVEGTSNPNLYWYRQAAGRGLQLLFYSVGIGQISSEVPQNLSASRPQDRQFILSSKKLLLSDSGFYLCAWSEEAYGYTFGSGTRLTVV.

This clone was detected only a few times. The chain links TRBV30 to TRBJ2-5; possibly TRBD1 for D (6 bases). In germline, CDR1 is GTSNPN, CDR2 SVGIG (reference sequence). The CDR3 has 15 residues. With 0 bases removed from V and 1 base from J, the gap between germline ends came to 12 bases. The CDR3 spells CAWSVRRTVQETQYF. As DNA, the CDR3 is TGTGCCTGGAGTGTACGAAGGACAGTCCAAGAGACCCAGTACTTC. The full variable domain, its missing parts supplied by reference TRBV30 and TRBJ2-5, is SQTIHQWPATLVQPVGSPLSLECTVEGTSNPNLYWYRQAAGRGLQLLFYSVGIGQISSEVPQNLSASRPQDRQFILSSKKLLLSDSGFYLCAWSVRRTVQETQYFGPGTRLLVL.

The J gene is TRBJ1-4, the V gene TRBV18, with no clear D. CDR1 and CDR2 from the germline V gene are KGHSH and LQKENI. The CDR3 extends over 15 amino acids. V lost 1 base and J 6 bases, leaving 12 bases between the germline ends. In DNA form, the CDR3 reads TGTGCCAGCTCACCACGAATTTCCCAGGATGAAAAACTGTTTTTT. It is translated as CASSPRISQDEKLFF.

The chain combines TRBV30 with TRBJ2-5; no firm D call. The CDR3 consists of 12 residues. Germline loops: CDR1 GTSNPN, CDR2 SVGIG (reference sequence). Between the trimmed V and J ends, which lost 5 bases and 1 base, there was a span of 8 bases. The CDR3 reads CAWFRVQETQYF. As DNA, the CDR3 is TGTGCCTGGTTTCGGGTCCAAGAGACCCAGTACTTC.

The chain joins TRBV30 to TRBJ2-1; the D gene is possibly TRBD1 (6 bases). This CDR3 contains 15 residues. Germline CDR1 GTSNPN, CDR2 SVGIG (reference sequence). The V end was cut by 2 bases, the J end by 3 bases, with 14 bases between. CDR3 in amino acids: CAWSRPRGYYNEQFF. The CDR3 nucleotides read TGTGCCTGGAGTCGGCCCAGGGGCTACTACAATGAGCAGTTCTTC.

This clone was counted a few times. The J gene is TRBJ2-5, the V gene TRBV6-5, with D unclear. The CDR3 contains 12 residues. The V gene lost 6 bases and the J gene lost 5 bases, with 10 bases spanning the gap. Germline assignment: CDR1 MNHEY and CDR2 SVGAGI. The CDR3 nucleotides are TGTGCCAGCAGAACTTTCGGGGAGACCCAGTACTTC. It codes for CASRTFGETQYF.

The chain couples TRBV5-4 to TRBJ2-5; tentative D call: TRBD2 (5 bases). The CDR3 is made up of 15 amino acids. The ends were cut back, 4 bases at V and 0 bases at J, with 13 bases in the middle. The germline V gene encodes CDR1 SGHNT and CDR2 YYREEE (reference sequence). The CDR3 DNA reads as TGTGCCAGCAGCCGGGATGCATCGTACCAAGAGACCCAGTACTTC. It encodes CASSRDASYQETQYF.

J is TRBJ2-2 and V is TRBV7-9; 8 bases fit TRBD2. CDR1 and CDR2 from the germline V gene are SEHNR and FQNEAQ (reference sequence). V trimming: 7 bases; J trimming: 1 base; junction bases outside the gene matches: 5. The CDR3 loop spans 15 amino acids. The CDR3 sequence: CASTPGLVNTGELFF. The CDR3 nucleotides are TGTGCCAGCACACCGGGACTAGTGAACACCGGGGAGCTGTTTTTT.

The gene calls are TRBV5-1 and TRBJ1-1, with D hard to call. The ends were cut back, 0 bases at V and 7 bases at J, with 16 bases in the middle. The CDR3 covers 15 residues. Germline assignment: CDR1 SGHRS and CDR2 YFSETQ. In nucleotides, the CDR3 is TGCGCCAGCAGCTTGGTCGGCGGGAGGGCAGATGAAGCTTTCTTT. It yields the protein CASSLVGGRADEAFF.